This passage covers 6 T cell receptor beta chains from one sample sequenced in a study of T cells in localized non-small cell lung cancer. Here immunoSEQ multiplex PCR was the method, and the copy in TCRdb shows in-frame clones only, minus some. Counted here are about 41,000 clones, about 80% occurring once; the ten biggest clones make up 6.5% to 10%. Specimen: PBMCs, collected before any cancer treatment. These receptors all stem from a man aged 35 to 70 with stage II lung adenocarcinoma.

This chain links TRBV29-1 with TRBJ2-7; TRBD1 is a possible D gene (8 bases). Germline CDR1 SQVTM, CDR2 ANQGSEA. This CDR3 has 15 amino acids. V lost 2 bases and J lost 6, with 20 bases in between. The CDR3 DNA reads TGCAGCGTTGAAAGTTTGGTAACAGGGGGGGGCGAGCAGTACTTC. Translating gives CSVESLVTGGGEQYF.

This chain joins TRBV7-8 and TRBJ1-1; no firm D call. The CDR3 covers 15 residues. CDR1 and CDR2 from the germline V gene are SGHVS and FQNEAQ. Between the trimmed V and J ends, which lost 6 bases and 0 bases, there was a span of 14 bases. CDR3 nucleotide sequence: TGTGCCAGCAGTTCCAGAGACCAGATGAACACTGAAGCTTTCTTT. Encoded protein: CASSSRDQMNTEAFF.

This clone qualifies as medium-sized. CDR3 amino acids: CASSTQGGAEQYF. CDR3 coding DNA: TGTGCCAGCAGCACCCAGGGGGGGGCCGAGCAGTACTTC. The chain combines TRBV21-1 with TRBJ2-7. TRBV21-1 is classified as a pseudogene. The CDR3 sequence is 13 residues long.

V is TRBV7-9 and J is TRBJ2-6, with 9 bases matching TRBD1. Germline lookup yields CDR1 SEHNR and CDR2 FQNEAQ (reference sequence). V was clipped by 5 bases and J by 0 bases; unmatched bases: 5. CDR3 length equals 17 residues. CDR3 region: CASSPQGARSGANVLTF. Written as DNA, the CDR3 is TGTGCCAGCAGCCCACAGGGGGCTCGCTCTGGGGCCAACGTCCTGACTTTC.

This clone was seen a few times. The chain recombines TRBV6-6 with TRBJ1-2; D is possibly TRBD1 (6 bases). CDR3 length equals 11 residues. Trimming removed 7 bases at V and 8 bases at J, with 11 bases between. Germline V gene sequence: CDR1 MNHNY, CDR2 SVGAGI (reference sequence). The CDR3 is CASTLGGGYTF. For the CDR3, the DNA is TGTGCCAGCACTTTGGGGGGCGGCTACACCTTC.

J is TRBJ1-4 and V is TRBV27; D gene ambiguous. Germline V gene data show CDR1 as MNHEY and CDR2 as SMNVEV (reference sequence). CDR3 size: 13 residues. The V gene lost 10 bases and the J gene lost 0 bases, with 9 bases spanning the gap. This chain's CDR3 is CATATATNEKLFF. CDR3 in DNA: TGTGCCACCGCGACTGCAACTAATGAAAAACTGTTTTTT.